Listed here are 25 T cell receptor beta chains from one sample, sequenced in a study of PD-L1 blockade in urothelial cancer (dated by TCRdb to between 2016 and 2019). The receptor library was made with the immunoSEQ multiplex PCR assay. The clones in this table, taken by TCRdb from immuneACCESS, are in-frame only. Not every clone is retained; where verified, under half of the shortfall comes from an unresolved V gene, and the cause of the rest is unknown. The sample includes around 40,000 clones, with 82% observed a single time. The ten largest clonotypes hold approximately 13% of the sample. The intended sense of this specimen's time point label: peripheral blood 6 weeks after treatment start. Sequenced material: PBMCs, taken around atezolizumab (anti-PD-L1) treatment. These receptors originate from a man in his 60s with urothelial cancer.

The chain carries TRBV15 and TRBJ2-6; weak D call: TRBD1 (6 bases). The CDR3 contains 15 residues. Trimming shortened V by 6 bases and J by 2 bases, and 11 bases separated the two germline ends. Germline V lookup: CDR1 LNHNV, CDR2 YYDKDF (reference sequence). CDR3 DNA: TGTGCCACCAGGCCTACAGGGACTGGGGCCAACGTCCTGACTTTC. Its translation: CATRPTGTGANVLTF. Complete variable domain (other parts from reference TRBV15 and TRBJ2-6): DAMVIQNPRYQVTQFGKPVTLSCSQTLNHNVMYWYQQKSSQAPKLLFHYYDKDFNNEADTPDNFQSRRPNTSFCFLDIRSPGLGDTAMYLCATRPTGTGANVLTFGAGSRLTVL.

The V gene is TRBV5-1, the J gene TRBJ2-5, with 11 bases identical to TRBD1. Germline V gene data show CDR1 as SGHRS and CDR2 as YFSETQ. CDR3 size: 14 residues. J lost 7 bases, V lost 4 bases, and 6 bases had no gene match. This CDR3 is CASSRTGGIGTQYF. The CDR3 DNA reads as TGCGCCAGCAGCCGGACAGGGGGCATAGGGACCCAGTACTTC.

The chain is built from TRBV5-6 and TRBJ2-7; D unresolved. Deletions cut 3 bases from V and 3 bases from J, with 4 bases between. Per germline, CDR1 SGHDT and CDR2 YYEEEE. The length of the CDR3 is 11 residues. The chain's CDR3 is CASSSGYEQYF. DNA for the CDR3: TGTGCCAGCAGCTCGGGCTACGAGCAGTACTTC.

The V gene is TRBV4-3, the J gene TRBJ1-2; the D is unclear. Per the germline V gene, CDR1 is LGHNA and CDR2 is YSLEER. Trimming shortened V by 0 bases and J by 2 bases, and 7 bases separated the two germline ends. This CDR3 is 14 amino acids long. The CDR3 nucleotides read TGCGCCAGCAGCCAAGATGCCAGGAACTATGGCTACACCTTC. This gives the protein CASSQDARNYGYTF.

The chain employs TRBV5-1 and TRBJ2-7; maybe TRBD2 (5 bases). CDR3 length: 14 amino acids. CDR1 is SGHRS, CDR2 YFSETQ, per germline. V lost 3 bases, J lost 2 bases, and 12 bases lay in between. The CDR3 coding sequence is TGCGCCAGCAGCTCTAGTAGCGTACCCTACGAGCAGTACTTC. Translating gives CASSSSSVPYEQYF. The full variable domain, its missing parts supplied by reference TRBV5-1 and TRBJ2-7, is KAGVTQTPRYLIKTRGQQVTLSCSPISGHRSVSWYQQTPGQGLQFLFEYFSETQRNKGNFPGRFSGRQFSNSRSEMNVSTLELGDSALYLCASSSSSVPYEQYFGPGTRLTVT.

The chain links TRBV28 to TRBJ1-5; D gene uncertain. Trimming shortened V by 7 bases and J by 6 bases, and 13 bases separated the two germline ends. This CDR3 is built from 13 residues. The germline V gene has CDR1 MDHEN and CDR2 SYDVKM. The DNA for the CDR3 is TGTGCCAGCATCCCAGGAGAGGGTCAGCCCCAGCATTTT. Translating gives CASIPGEGQPQHF.

The chain's CDR3 is CASRLARAEEKLFF. As DNA, the CDR3 is TGTGCCAGCAGGCTTGCGAGGGCTGAGGAAAAACTGTTTTTT. This chain joins TRBV28 and TRBJ1-4; D is ambiguous. V was pared by 6 bases and J by 8 bases, with 16 bases between. Germline CDR1 is MDHEN and CDR2 is SYDVKM. The CDR3 has 14 residues.

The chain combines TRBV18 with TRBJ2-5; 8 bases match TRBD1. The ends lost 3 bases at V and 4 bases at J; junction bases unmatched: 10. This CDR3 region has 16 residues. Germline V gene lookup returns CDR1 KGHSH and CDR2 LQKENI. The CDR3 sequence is CASSPTGGASRETQYF. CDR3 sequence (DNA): TGTGCCAGCTCACCTACAGGGGGAGCCTCCCGAGAGACCCAGTACTTC.

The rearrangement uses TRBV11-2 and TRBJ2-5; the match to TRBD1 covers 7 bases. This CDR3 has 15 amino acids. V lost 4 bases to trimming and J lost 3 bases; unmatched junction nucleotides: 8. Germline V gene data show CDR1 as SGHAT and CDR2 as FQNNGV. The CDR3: CASSSQGQGEETQYF. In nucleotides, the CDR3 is TGTGCCAGCAGCTCCCAGGGTCAGGGGGAAGAGACCCAGTACTTC.

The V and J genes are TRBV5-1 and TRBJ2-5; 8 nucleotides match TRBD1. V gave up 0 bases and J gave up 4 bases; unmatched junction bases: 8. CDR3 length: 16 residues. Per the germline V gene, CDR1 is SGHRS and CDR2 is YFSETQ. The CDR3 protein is CASSLVTGGVGETQYF. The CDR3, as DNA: TGCGCCAGCAGCTTGGTTACAGGGGGTGTAGGAGAGACCCAGTACTTC.

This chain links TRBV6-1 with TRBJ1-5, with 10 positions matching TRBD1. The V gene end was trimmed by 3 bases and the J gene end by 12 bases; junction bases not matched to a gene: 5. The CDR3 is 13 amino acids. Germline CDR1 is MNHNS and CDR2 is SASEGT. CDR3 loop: CASSDKWDRGQHF. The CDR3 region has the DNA TGTGCCAGCAGTGATAAATGGGACAGGGGCCAGCATTTT.

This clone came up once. CDR3 sequence (DNA): TGTGCCACTATCCGGTTAACAGGGCCGGCCGAGCAGTACTTC. Translated, it gives CATIRLTGPAEQYF. J is TRBJ2-7 and V is TRBV28; maybe TRBD1 (6 bases). CDR1 and CDR2 from the germline V gene are MDHEN and SYDVKM. V was trimmed by 10 bases and J by 6 bases, leaving 22 bases between them. The CDR3 loop spans 14 amino acids.

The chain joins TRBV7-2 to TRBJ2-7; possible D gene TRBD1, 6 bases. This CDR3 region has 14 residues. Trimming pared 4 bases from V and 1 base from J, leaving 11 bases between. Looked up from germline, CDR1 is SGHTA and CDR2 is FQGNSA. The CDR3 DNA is TGTGCCAGCAGCTCTAACAGGGTATCCTACGAGCAGTACTTC. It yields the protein CASSSNRVSYEQYF.

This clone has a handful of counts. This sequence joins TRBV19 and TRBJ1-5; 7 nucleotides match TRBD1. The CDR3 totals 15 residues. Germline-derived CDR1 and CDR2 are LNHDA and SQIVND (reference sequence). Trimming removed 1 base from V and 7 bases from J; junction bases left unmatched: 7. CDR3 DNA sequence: TGTGCCAGTAGTATAGGAGGGGACAGTCAGCAGCCCCAGCATTTT. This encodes CASSIGGDSQQPQHF.

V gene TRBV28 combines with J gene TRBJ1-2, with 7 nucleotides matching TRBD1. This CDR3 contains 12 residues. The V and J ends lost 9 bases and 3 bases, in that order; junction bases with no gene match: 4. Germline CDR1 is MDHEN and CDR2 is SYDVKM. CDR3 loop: CASRQGYYGYTF. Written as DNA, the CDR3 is TGTGCCAGTAGACAGGGCTACTATGGCTACACCTTC.

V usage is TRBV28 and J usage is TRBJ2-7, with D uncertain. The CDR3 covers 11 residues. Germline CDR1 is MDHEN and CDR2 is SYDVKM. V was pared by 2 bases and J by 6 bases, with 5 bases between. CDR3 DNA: TGTGCCAGCAGTTTAGTCAGCGAGCAGTACTTC. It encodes CASSLVSEQYF.

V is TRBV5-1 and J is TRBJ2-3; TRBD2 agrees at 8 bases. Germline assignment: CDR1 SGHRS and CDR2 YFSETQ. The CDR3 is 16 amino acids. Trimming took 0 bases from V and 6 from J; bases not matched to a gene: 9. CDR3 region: CASSLGVSGAMDTQYF. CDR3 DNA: TGCGCCAGCAGCTTGGGGGTTAGCGGGGCTATGGATACGCAGTATTTT.

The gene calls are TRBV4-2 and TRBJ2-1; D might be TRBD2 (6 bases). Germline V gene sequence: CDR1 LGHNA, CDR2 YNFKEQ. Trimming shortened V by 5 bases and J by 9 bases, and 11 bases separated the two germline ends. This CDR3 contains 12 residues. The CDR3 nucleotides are TGTGCCAGCAGCAATACCGGGGGTGAGCAGTTCTTC. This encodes CASSNTGGEQFF.

The CDR3 here is CASSFSHSYNEQFF. The CDR3 coding sequence is TGTGCCAGCAGCTTTTCCCACTCCTACAATGAGCAGTTCTTC. The J gene is TRBJ2-1, the V gene TRBV7-9; unclear D gene. Germline CDR1 and CDR2: SEHNR and FQNEAQ (reference sequence). The length of the CDR3 is 14 residues. Trimming removed 3 bases at V and 0 bases at J, with 6 bases between.

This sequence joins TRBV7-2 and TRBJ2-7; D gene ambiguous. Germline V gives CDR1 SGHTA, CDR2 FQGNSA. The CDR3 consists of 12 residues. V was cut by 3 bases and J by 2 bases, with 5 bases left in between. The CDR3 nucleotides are TGTGCCAGCAGCTTCCAGACCTACGAGCAGTACTTC. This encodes CASSFQTYEQYF.

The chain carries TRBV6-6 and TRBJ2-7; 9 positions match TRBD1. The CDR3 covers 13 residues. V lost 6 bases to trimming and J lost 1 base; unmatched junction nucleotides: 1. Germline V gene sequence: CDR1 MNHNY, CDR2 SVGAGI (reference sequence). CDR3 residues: CASSGTGSYEQYF. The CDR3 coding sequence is TGTGCCAGCAGCGGGACAGGGTCCTACGAGCAGTACTTC.

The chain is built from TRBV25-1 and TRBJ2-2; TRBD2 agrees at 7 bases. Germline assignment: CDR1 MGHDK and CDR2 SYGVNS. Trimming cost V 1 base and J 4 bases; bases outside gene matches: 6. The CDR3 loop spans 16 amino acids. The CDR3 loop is CASSEWGGMGTGELFF. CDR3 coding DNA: TGTGCCAGCAGTGAATGGGGGGGGATGGGCACCGGGGAGCTGTTTTTT.

The CDR3 protein is CASSLRDRDTGELFF. The CDR3 DNA follows: TGTGCCAGCAGCCTCCGGGACAGGGACACCGGGGAGCTGTTTTTT. This chain uses TRBV7-9 with TRBJ2-2, with 9 bases aligning to TRBD1. The germline CDR1 and CDR2 sequences are SEHNR and FQNEAQ (reference sequence). V gave up 5 bases and J gave up 3 bases; unmatched junction bases: 4. This CDR3 is 15 amino acids long.

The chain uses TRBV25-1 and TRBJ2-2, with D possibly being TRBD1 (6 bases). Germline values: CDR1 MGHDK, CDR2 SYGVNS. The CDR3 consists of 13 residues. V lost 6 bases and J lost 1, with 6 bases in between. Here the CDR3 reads CASRTGNTGELFF. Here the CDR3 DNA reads TGTGCCAGCAGGACAGGGAACACCGGGGAGCTGTTTTTT.

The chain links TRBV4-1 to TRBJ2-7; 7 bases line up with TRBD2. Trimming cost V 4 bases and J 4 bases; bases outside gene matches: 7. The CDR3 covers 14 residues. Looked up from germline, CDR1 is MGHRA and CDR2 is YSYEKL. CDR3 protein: CASSPVRGEYEQYF. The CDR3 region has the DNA TGCGCCAGCAGCCCAGTCCGGGGGGAGTACGAGCAGTACTTC.